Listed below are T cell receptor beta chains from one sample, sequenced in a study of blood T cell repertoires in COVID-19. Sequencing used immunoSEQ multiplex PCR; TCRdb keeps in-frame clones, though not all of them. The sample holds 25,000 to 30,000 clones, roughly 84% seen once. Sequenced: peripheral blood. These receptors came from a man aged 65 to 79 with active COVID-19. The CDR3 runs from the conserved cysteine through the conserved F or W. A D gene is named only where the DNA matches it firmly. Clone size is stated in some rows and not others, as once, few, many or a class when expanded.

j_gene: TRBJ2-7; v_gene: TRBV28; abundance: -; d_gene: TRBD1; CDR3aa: CASSIGQGASEQYF; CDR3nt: TGTGCCAGCAGTATCGGACAGGGGGCGTCTGAGCAGTACTTC
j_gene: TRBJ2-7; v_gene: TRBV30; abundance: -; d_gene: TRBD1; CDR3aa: CAWRGQGVYEQYF; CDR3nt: TGTGCCTGGAGGGGACAGGGGGTCTACGAGCAGTACTTC
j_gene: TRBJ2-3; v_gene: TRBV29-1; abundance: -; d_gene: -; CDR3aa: CSARTDRTDTQYF; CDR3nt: TGCAGCGCACGGACAGACCGCACAGATACGCAGTATTTT
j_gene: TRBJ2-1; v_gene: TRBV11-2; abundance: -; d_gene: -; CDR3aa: CASSSLLLEREQFF; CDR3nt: TGTGCCAGCAGCTCATTACTTCTAGAACGTGAGCAGTTCTTC
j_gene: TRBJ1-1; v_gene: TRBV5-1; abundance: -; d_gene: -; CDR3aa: CASSRAQGNTEAFF; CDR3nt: TGCGCCAGCAGCAGGGCCCAGGGGAACACTGAAGCTTTCTTT
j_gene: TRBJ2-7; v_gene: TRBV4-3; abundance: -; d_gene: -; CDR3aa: CASSQSNPGYEQYF; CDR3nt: TGCGCCAGCAGCCAAAGTAATCCGGGGTACGAGCAGTACTTC
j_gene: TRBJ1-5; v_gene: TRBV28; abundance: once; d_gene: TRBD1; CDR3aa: CASSFWGQENSNQPQHF; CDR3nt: TGTGCCAGCAGTTTTTGGGGACAGGAGAATAGCAATCAGCCCCAGCATTTT
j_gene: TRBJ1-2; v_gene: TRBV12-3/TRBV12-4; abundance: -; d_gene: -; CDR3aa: CASSNTENYGYTF; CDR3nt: TGTGCCAGCAGTAATACTGAAAACTATGGCTACACCTTC
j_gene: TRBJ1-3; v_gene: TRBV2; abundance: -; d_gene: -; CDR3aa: CASSQGTGNTIYF; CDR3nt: TGTGCCAGCAGTCAGGGGACGGGAAACACCATATATTTT
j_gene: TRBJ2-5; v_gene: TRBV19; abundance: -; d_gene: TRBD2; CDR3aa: CASSMPTAGGLETQYF; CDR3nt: TGTGCCAGTAGTATGCCTACAGCGGGGGGGTTGGAGACCCAGTACTTC
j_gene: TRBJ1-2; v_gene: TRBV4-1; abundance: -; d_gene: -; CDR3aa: CASSQVLYGYTF; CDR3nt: TGCGCCAGCAGCCAAGTCCTCTATGGCTACACCTTC
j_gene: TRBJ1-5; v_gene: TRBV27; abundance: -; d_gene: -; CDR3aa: CASSLRPNQPQHF; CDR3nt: TGTGCCAGCAGTTTACGTCCTAATCAGCCCCAGCATTTT
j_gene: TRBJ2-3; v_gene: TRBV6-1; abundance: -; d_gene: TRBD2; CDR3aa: CASSGGILAGGRGIDTQYF; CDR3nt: TGTGCCAGCAGTGGCGGGATCCTGGCGGGGGGGCGAGGGATAGATACGCAGTATTTT
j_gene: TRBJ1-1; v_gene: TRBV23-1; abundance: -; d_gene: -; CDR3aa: CASSRGQGNTEAFF; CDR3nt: TGCGCCAGCAGTCGGGGGCAGGGGAACACTGAAGCTTTCTTT
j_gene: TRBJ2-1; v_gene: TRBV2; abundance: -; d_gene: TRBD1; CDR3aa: CASRDRGLYNEQFF; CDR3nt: TGTGCCAGCAGGGACAGGGGTCTCTACAATGAGCAGTTCTTC
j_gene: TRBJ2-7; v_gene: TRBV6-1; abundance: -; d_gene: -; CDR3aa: CASSEASLLGYEDEQYF; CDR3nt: TGTGCCAGCAGTGAAGCTTCCCTCCTGGGTTATGAGGACGAGCAGTACTTC
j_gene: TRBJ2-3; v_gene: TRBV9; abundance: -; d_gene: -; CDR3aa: CASSARLGSTDTQYF; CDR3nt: TGTGCCAGCAGCGCCCGCCTCGGTAGCACAGATACGCAGTATTTT
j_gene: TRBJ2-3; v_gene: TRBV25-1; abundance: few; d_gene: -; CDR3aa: CASSPEGRGLIDTQYF; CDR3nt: TGTGCCAGCAGTCCCGAAGGGAGGGGGTTAATAGATACGCAGTATTTT
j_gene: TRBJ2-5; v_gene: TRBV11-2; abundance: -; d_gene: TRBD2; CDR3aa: CASSPGLAGGQETQYF; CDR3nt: TGTGCCAGCAGCCCCGGACTAGCGGGGGGGCAAGAGACCCAGTACTTC
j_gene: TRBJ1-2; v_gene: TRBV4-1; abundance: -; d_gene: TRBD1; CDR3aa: CASSQIPTGDYGYTF; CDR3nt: TGCGCCAGCAGCCAAATCCCGACAGGGGACTATGGCTACACCTTC
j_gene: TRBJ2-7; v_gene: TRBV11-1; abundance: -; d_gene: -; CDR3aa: CASSPPDRDWREQYF; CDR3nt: TGTGCCAGCAGCCCCCCCGACAGGGACTGGCGAGAGCAGTACTTC
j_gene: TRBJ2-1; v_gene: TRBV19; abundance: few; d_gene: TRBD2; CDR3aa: CASSTQLTSGAYNEQFF; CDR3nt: TGTGCCAGTAGTACTCAGCTGACTAGCGGAGCATACAATGAGCAGTTCTTC
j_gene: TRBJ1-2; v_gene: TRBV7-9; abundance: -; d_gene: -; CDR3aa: CASSSDSLYGYTF; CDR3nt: TGTGCCAGCAGCTCGGACAGCCTCTATGGCTACACCTTC
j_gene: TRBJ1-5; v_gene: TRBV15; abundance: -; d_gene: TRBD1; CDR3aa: CATSSPGTGFYQPQHF; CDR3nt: TGTGCCACCAGCTCTCCCGGGACAGGGTTCTATCAGCCCCAGCATTTT
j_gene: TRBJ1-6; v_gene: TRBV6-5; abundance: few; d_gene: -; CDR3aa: CASSLDGGYNSPLHF; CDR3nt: TGTGCCAGCAGCCTTGACGGGGGCTATAATTCACCCCTCCACTTT
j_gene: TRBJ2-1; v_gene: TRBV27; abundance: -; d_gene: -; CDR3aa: CASASSSYNEQFF; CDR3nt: TGTGCCAGCGCCTCTTCCAGCTACAATGAGCAGTTCTTC
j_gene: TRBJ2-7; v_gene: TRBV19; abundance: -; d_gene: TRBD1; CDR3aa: CASSSTGTGLYEQYF; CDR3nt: TGTGCCAGTAGTTCCACCGGGACAGGGCTCTACGAGCAGTACTTC
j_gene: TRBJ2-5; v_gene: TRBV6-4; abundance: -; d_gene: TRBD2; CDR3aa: CASSDSLAGDQETQYF; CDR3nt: TGTGCCAGCAGTGACTCGTTAGCGGGGGACCAAGAGACCCAGTACTTC
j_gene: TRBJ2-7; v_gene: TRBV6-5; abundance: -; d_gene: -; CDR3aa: CASSNRRREPYEQYF; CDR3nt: TGTGCCAGCAGTAACCGCCGGCGGGAACCTTACGAGCAGTACTTC
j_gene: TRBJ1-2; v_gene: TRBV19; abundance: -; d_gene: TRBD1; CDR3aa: CATMGTNRGYGYTF; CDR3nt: TGTGCCACGATGGGTACAAACAGGGGGTATGGCTACACCTTC
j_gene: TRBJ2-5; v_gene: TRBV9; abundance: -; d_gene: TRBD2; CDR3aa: CASSVGAGPGETQYF; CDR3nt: TGTGCCAGCAGCGTAGGAGCGGGGCCCGGTGAGACCCAGTACTTC
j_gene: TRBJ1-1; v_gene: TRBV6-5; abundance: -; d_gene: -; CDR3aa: CASMPGTEAFF; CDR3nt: TGTGCCAGCATGCCCGGCACTGAAGCTTTCTTT
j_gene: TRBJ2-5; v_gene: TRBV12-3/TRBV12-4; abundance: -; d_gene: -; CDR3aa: CASRQGWQTQYF; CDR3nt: TGTGCCAGCAGGCAGGGTTGGCAGACCCAGTACTTC
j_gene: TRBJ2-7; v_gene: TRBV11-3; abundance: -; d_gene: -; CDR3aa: CASSLVDYEQYF; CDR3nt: TGTGCCAGCAGCTTAGTAGATTACGAGCAGTACTTC
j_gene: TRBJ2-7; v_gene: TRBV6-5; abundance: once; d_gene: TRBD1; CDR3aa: CASSSGQTLSYEQYF; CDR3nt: TGTGCCAGCAGCTCGGGACAGACGCTCTCCTACGAGCAGTACTTC
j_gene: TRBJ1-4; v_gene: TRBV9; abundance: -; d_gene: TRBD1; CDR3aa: CASSDPITGTGKKLFF; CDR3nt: TGTGCCAGCAGCGACCCTATTACCGGGACAGGGAAAAAACTGTTTTTT
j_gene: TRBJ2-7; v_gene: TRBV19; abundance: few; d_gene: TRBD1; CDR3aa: CASSWGQGHGYEQYF; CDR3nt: TGTGCCAGTAGCTGGGGACAGGGCCACGGCTACGAGCAGTACTTC
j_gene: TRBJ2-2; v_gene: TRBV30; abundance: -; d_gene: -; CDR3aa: CALGRGRGELFF; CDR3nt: TGTGCCTTGGGGCGAGGGCGGGGGGAGCTGTTTTTT
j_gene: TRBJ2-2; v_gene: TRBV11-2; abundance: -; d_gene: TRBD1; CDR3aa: CASSLAYRGARLSGELFF; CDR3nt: TGTGCCAGCAGCTTAGCCTACAGGGGGGCGAGGTTGTCCGGGGAGCTGTTTTTT
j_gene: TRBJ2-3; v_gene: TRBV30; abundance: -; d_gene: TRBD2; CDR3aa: CAWSVSGGTDTQYF; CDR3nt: TGTGCCTGGAGTGTTAGCGGGGGAACAGATACGCAGTATTTT
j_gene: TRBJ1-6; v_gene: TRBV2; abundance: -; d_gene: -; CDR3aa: CASSEVPSRSPLHF; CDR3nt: TGTGCCAGCAGTGAAGTTCCCTCCCGTTCACCCCTCCACTTT
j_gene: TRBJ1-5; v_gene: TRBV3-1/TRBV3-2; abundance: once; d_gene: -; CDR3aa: CASSRQDSNQPQHF; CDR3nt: TGTGCCAGCAGCCGGCAGGATAGCAATCAGCCCCAGCATTTT
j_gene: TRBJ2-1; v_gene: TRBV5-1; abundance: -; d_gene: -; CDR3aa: CASSLWALGGTYNEQFF; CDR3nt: TGCGCCAGCAGCTTGTGGGCACTGGGCGGGACCTACAATGAGCAGTTCTTC
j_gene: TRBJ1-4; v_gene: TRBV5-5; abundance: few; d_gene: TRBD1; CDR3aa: CASSLAGTGRGTNEKLFF; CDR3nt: TGTGCCAGCAGCTTGGCCGGGACAGGCCGCGGAACTAATGAAAAACTGTTTTTT
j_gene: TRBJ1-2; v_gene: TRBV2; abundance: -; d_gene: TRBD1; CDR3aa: CASSARDRGRGYTF; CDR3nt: TGTGCCAGCAGTGCAAGGGACAGGGGGCGCGGCTACACCTTC
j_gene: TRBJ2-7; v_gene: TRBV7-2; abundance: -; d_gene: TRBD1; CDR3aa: CASSRTGGNEQYF; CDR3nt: TGTGCCAGCAGCCGAACAGGGGGTAACGAGCAGTACTTC
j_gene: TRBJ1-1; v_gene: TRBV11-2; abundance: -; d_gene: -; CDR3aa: CASSLAWNTEAFF; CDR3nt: TGTGCCAGCAGCTTAGCTTGGAACACTGAAGCTTTCTTT
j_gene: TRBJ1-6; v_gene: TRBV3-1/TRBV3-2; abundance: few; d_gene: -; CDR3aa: CASSAQRGRVDSPLHF; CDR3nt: TGTGCCAGCAGCGCTCAAAGGGGCAGGGTGGATTCACCCCTCCACTTT
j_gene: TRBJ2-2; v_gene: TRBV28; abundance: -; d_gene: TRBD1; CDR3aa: CASSPEGARGELFF; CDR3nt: TGTGCCAGCTCCCCTGAGGGGGCGCGTGGGGAGCTGTTTTTT
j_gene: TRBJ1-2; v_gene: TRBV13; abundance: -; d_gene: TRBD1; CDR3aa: CASSLSDRGMRGYTF; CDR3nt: TGTGCCAGCAGCTTATCGGACAGGGGGATGCGAGGCTACACCTTC
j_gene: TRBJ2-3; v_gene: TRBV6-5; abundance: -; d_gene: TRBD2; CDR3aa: CASSSGSAGADTQYF; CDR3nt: TGTGCCAGCAGTTCAGGGTCAGCGGGGGCAGATACGCAGTATTTT
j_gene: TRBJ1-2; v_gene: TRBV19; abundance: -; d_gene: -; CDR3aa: CASSIVAADNYGYTF; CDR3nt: TGTGCCAGTAGTATAGTAGCGGCTGATAACTATGGCTACACCTTC
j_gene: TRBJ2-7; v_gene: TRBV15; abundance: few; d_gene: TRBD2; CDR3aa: CATSRDSGGRRSYEQYF; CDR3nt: TGTGCCACCAGCAGAGACTCAGGCGGGAGGCGGTCCTACGAGCAGTACTTC
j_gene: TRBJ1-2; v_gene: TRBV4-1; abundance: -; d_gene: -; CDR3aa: CASSPPLAGLRGGYTF; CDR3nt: TGCGCCAGCAGTCCCCCCCTGGCAGGCCTAAGGGGAGGCTACACCTTC